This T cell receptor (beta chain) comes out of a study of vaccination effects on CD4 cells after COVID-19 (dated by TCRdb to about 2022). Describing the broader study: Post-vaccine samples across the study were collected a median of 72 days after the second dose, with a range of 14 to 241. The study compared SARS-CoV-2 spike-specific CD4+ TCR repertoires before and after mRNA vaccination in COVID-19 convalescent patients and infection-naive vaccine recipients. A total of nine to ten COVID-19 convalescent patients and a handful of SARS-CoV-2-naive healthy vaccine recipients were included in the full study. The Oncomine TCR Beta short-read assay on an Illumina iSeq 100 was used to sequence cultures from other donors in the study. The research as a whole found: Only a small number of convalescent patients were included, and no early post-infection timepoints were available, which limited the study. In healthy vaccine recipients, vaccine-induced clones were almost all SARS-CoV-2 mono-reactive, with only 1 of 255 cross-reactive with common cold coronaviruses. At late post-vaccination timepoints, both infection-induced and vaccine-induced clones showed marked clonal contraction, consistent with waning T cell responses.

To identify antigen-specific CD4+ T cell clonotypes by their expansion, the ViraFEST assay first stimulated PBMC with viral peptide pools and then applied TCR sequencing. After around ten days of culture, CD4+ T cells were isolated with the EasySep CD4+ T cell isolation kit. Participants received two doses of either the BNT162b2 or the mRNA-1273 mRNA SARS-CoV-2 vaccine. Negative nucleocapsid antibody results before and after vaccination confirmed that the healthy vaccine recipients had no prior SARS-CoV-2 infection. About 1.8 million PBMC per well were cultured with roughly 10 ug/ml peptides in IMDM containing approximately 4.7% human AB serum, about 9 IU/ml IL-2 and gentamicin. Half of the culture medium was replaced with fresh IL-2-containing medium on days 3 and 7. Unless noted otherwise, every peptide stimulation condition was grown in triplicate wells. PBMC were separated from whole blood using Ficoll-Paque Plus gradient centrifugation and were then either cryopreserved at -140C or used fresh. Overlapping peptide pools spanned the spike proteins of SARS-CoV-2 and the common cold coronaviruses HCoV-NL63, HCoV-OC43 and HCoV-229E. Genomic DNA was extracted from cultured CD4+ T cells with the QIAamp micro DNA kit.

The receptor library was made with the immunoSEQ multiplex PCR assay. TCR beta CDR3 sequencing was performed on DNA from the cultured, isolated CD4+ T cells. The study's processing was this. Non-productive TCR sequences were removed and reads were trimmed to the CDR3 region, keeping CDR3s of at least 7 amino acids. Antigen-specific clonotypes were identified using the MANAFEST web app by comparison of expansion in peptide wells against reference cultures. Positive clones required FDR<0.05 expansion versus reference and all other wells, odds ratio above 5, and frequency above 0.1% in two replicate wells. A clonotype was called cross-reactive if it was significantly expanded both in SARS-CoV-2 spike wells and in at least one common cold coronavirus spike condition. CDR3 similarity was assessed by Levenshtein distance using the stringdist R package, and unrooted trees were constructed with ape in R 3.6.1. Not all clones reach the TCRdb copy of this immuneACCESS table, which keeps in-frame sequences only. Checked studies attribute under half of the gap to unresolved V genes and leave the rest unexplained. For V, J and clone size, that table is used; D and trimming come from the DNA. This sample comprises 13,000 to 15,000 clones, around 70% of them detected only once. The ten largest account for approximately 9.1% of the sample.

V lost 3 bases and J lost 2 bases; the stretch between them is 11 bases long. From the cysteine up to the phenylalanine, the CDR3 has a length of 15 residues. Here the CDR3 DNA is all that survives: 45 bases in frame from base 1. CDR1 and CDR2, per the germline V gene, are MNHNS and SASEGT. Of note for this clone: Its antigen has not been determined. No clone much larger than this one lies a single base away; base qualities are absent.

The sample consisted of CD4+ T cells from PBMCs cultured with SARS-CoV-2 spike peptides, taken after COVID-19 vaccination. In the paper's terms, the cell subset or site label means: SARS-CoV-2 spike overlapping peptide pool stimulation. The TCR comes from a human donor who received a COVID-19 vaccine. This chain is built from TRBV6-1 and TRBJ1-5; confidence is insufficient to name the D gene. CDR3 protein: CASSERSGRNQPQHF. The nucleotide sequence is TGTGCCAGCAGTGAGCGTTCGGGCCGCAATCAGCCCCAGCATTTT.